This TCR beta chain was sequenced during a study of blood T cell repertoires in COVID-19. At the level of the study: From the United States, Italy and Spain came samples of acute and convalescent COVID-19. From T cells, B-cell-depleted T cells, or PBMCs came the material, which was cDNA or gDNA.

In the study's own analysis: Amplifying reference gene primers gave estimates of nucleated cell counts. Sequencing used immunoSEQ multiplex PCR; TCRdb keeps in-frame clones, though not all of them. That table gives V, J and clone size, and the DNA gave D and trimming. The sample has approximately 300,000 clones; 83% are singletons. The sequenced material came from peripheral blood. The receptor's source is a woman in her forties or fifties with acute or convalescent COVID-19.

The CDR3 loop is CARSLTGGGTDTQYF. CDR3 DNA: TGTGCCAGAAGCTTGACAGGGGGAGGCACAGATACGCAGTATTTT. The genes are TRBV5-3 and TRBJ2-3; TRBD1 aligns across 8 bases. TRBV5-3 is recorded as an ORF, its role being uncertain. The CDR3 consists of 15 residues. V lost 1 base to trimming and J lost 1 base; unmatched junction nucleotides: 2.